The 21 T cell receptor beta chains given below trace back to one sample, sequenced in a study of blood T cell repertoires in COVID-19. The data were produced by immunoSEQ multiplex PCR, yet TCRdb's version contains in-frame clones alone and is incomplete. This table holds 96,000 or so clones, roughly 90% found once. Sequenced sample: peripheral blood. Receptors originate from a man aged 60 to 69 with acute or convalescent COVID-19.

The chain is built from TRBV15 and TRBJ2-2; 9 bases agree with TRBD1. In germline, CDR1 is LNHNV, CDR2 YYDKDF (reference sequence). There are 16 residues in the CDR3. J gave up 4 bases and V 4 bases, and 7 bases lay outside the gene matches. The DNA for the CDR3 is TGTGCCACCAGCAACACAGGGGGCAGCTTCACCGGGGAGCTGTTTTTT. It encodes CATSNTGGSFTGELFF.

The chain's CDR3 is CASLHTRDLRQPQHF. The DNA for the CDR3 is TGTGCCAGTCTCCATACGCGGGATCTTAGACAGCCCCAGCATTTT. The rearrangement links TRBV6-4 to TRBJ1-5; no firm D call. The V gene lost 9 bases and the J gene lost 7 bases, with 22 bases spanning the gap. The CDR3 spans 15 residues. From germline, CDR1 is MRHNA and CDR2 SNTAGT.

The chain recombines TRBV5-4 with TRBJ2-1; TRBD2 might be the D (6 bases). Germline CDR1 and CDR2: SGHNT and YYREEE (reference sequence). The CDR3 length is 16 residues. V lost 4 bases, J lost 5 bases, and 19 bases lay in between. CDR3 amino acids: CASSPEGGYWNNEQFF. The DNA for the CDR3 is TGTGCCAGCAGCCCGGAGGGCGGATACTGGAACAATGAGCAGTTCTTC.

The chain links TRBV21-1 to TRBJ2-3; the D call of TRBD2 is as the table states it, not checked on the DNA. TRBV21-1 is flagged as a pseudogene. The CDR3 extends over 18 amino acids. CDR3 sequence: CASSNWPGCRESTDTQYF. The CDR3 nucleotides are TGTGCCAGCAGCAATTGGCCTGGCTGCCGGGAGAGCACAGATACGCAGTATTTT.

The rearrangement links TRBV6-5 to TRBJ2-2; 8 nucleotides line up with TRBD1. CDR3 size: 16 residues. J was trimmed by 4 bases and V by 2 bases; bases with no gene match: 6. Germline CDR1 and CDR2: MNHEY and SVGAGI. The CDR3 DNA reads as TGTGCCAGCAGTTACCGGGTCGGACAGGGCACCGGGGAGCTGTTTTTT. Translating it yields CASSYRVGQGTGELFF.

This sequence joins TRBV21-1 and TRBJ2-1; whether TRBD2, the table's D call, matches the DNA was not checked. TRBV21-1 has pseudogene status. The CDR3 runs 16 residues. For the CDR3, the DNA is TGTGCCAGCAGCAAAGCGCGAGACTCCCGTCCCATTGAGCAGTTCTTC. It specifies CASSKARDSRPIEQFF.

The CDR3 nucleotides read TGTGCCAGCAGTTACTTATGGCAGGTCGAGGAGACCCAGTACTTC. Protein product: CASSYLWQVEETQYF. The chain couples TRBV6-6 to TRBJ2-5; no reliable D call. V gave up 1 base and J gave up 5 bases, with 14 bases separating them. Germline V gene sequence: CDR1 MNHNY, CDR2 SVGAGI (reference sequence). The CDR3 contains 15 residues.

The chain joins TRBV4-3 to TRBJ2-1; 15 nucleotides align to TRBD2. This CDR3 spans 17 amino acids. The V gene end was trimmed by 6 bases and the J gene end by 8 bases; junction bases not matched to a gene: 11. The germline V gene has CDR1 LGHNA and CDR2 YSLEER. The CDR3 DNA follows: TGCGCCAGCAGTCCGGGACTAGCGGGAGGTTCTGACTATGAGCAGTTCTTC. Translated: CASSPGLAGGSDYEQFF.

This chain connects TRBV6-7 to TRBJ2-1; 8 bases match TRBD1. TRBV6-7 is classed as an ORF, of uncertain function. J gave up 4 bases and V 0 bases, and 5 bases lay outside the gene matches. This CDR3 has 16 amino acids. The CDR3 region has the DNA TGTGCCAGCAGTTACTCAAGACAGGGGTCTTACAATGAGCAGTTCTTC. Encoded protein: CASSYSRQGSYNEQFF.

The CDR3 sequence is CASSLSPFIPGSGANVLTF. For the CDR3, the DNA is TGTGCCAGCTCACTGTCCCCCTTCATTCCGGGCTCTGGGGCCAACGTCCTGACTTTC. This chain links TRBV18 with TRBJ2-6; D is unclear. The CDR3 covers 19 residues. Germline CDR1 reads KGHSH; CDR2 reads LQKENI. V lost 4 bases to trimming and J lost 0 bases, with 19 bases between them.

This clone has a single count. The V and J genes are TRBV28 and TRBJ1-1; maybe TRBD1 (6 bases). CDR3 length: 13 residues. Germline CDR1 is MDHEN and CDR2 is SYDVKM. Trimming left V 5 bases short and J 6 bases short, with 13 bases between. CDR3 coding DNA: TGTGCCAGCAGTCGGCGGGGGGCCGCTGAAGCTTTCTTT. It yields the protein CASSRRGAAEAFF.

V usage is TRBV7-2 and J usage is TRBJ2-1, with 10 bases lining up with TRBD2. The CDR3 runs 15 residues. Germline V gene sequence: CDR1 SGHTA, CDR2 FQGNSA. V lost 1 base and J lost 9; bases outside the gene matches: 6. The CDR3 here is CASSLEAAGGGEQFF. The DNA of the CDR3 is TGTGCCAGCAGCTTAGAAGCAGCGGGAGGGGGTGAGCAGTTCTTC.

The chain recombines TRBV28 with TRBJ1-5, with 9 bases identical to TRBD1. Germline values: CDR1 MDHEN, CDR2 SYDVKM. V was clipped by 5 bases and J by 4 bases; unmatched bases: 6. CDR3 length: 15 amino acids. As DNA, the CDR3 is TGTGCCAGCAGTCCTATGGGGACAGGGAATCAGCCCCAGCATTTT. Protein product: CASSPMGTGNQPQHF.

V usage is TRBV28 and J usage is TRBJ1-2; perhaps TRBD1 as D (6 bases). The V gene lost 7 bases and the J gene lost 3 bases, with 9 bases spanning the gap. CDR3 size: 12 residues. CDR1 and CDR2 from the germline V gene are MDHEN and SYDVKM. CDR3 in amino acids: CASMDSYYGYTF. CDR3 coding DNA: TGTGCCAGCATGGACAGCTACTATGGCTACACCTTC.

The gene calls are TRBV28 and TRBJ2-1; TRBD2 matches at 8 bases. The germline gives CDR1 MDHEN, CDR2 SYDVKM. V gave up 10 bases and J gave up 4 bases; unmatched junction bases: 9. The CDR3 is 14 amino acids. The CDR3 bases are TGTGCCACTATTACTAGCGGAGTATACAATGAGCAGTTCTTC. The encoded protein is CATITSGVYNEQFF.

The V gene is TRBV3-1 (or the pseudogene TRBV3-2), the J gene TRBJ1-5; D is ambiguous. The germline gives CDR1 LGHDT, CDR2 YNNKEL (reference sequence). V lost 1 base to trimming and J lost 4 bases, with 8 bases between them. The length of the CDR3 is 14 residues. CDR3 nucleotide sequence: TGTGCCAGCAGCCAAGGGGCCGAAAATCAGCCCCAGCATTTT. Protein: CASSQGAENQPQHF.

This clone has only one observation. The chain couples TRBV28 to TRBJ2-4; D gene uncertain. The CDR3 runs 14 residues. CDR1 is MDHEN, CDR2 SYDVKM, per germline. Trimming pared 2 bases from V and 2 bases from J, leaving 7 bases between. For the CDR3, the DNA is TGTGCCAGCAGTTTACGAGGCTCCAAAAACATTCAGTACTTC. It encodes CASSLRGSKNIQYF.

This clone was found once. The chain is built from TRBV19 and TRBJ1-5; a weak D match, TRBD1 (5 bases). V was clipped by 6 bases and J by 4 bases, with 19 bases between them. The CDR3 sequence is 16 residues long. Germline V gene sequence: CDR1 LNHDA, CDR2 SQIVND (reference sequence). The CDR3 region is CASSPTQDSNNQPQHF. The CDR3 coding sequence is TGTGCCAGTAGCCCGACACAAGACAGCAATAATCAGCCCCAGCATTTT. Together with reference TRBV19 and TRBJ1-5, the CDR3 gives the full variable domain: DGGITQSPKYLFRKEGQNVTLSCEQNLNHDAMYWYRQDPGQGLRLIYYSQIVNDFQKGDIAEGYSVSREKKESFPLTVTSAQKNPTAFYLCASSPTQDSNNQPQHFGDGTRLSIL.

V is TRBV15 and J is TRBJ2-5; possibly TRBD2 for D (6 bases). Germline V gives CDR1 LNHNV, CDR2 YYDKDF (reference sequence). This CDR3 spans 13 amino acids. Deletions cut 1 base from V and 5 bases from J, with 8 bases between. In nucleotides, the CDR3 is TGTGCCACCAGCAGAGGACGGGGGGAGACCCAGTACTTC. This encodes CATSRGRGETQYF.

V is TRBV5-4 and J is TRBJ1-1, with TRBD1 identical over 9 bases. This CDR3 is built from 12 residues. Germline CDR1 is SGHNT and CDR2 is YYREEE (reference sequence). With 4 bases clipped from V and 5 bases from J, the junction kept 0 bases outside the gene matches. CDR3 nucleotides: TGTGCCAGCAGCGGGACAGGGACTGAAGCTTTCTTT. Its translation is CASSGTGTEAFF.

This sequence joins TRBV7-9 and TRBJ2-5; 11 bases fit TRBD1. This CDR3 contains 15 residues. Germline CDR1 SEHNR, CDR2 FQNEAQ (reference sequence). J lost 3 bases, V lost 6 bases, and 6 bases had no gene match. The CDR3 DNA reads TGTGCCAGCAGTCGCGGGACAGGGGGGGAAGAGACCCAGTACTTC. Its translation: CASSRGTGGEETQYF.